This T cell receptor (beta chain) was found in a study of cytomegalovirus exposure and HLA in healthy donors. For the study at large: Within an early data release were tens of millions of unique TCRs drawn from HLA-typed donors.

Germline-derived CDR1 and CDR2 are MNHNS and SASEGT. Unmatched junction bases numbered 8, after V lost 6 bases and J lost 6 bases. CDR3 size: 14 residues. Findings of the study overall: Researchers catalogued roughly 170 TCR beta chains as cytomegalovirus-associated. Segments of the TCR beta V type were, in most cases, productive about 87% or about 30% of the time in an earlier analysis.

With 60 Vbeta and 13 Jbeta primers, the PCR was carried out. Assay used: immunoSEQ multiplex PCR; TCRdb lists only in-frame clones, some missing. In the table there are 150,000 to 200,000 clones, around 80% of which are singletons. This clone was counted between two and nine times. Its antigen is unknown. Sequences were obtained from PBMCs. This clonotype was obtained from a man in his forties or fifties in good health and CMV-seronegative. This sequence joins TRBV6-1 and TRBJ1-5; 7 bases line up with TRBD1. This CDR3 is CASRRTGEGQPQHF. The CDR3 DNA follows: TGTGCCAGCAGGAGAACAGGGGAAGGTCAGCCCCAGCATTTT.